Listed here are 6 T cell receptor beta chains from one sample, sequenced in a study of persistence of HIV-infected CD4 T cells. Their antigens are not known. Anti-CD3/anti-CD28 beads served as a nonspecific positive control stimulus. Responding CD4+ T cells were sorted by upregulation of both CD40 ligand and CD69. Sequencing used immunoSEQ version 4 in survey mode. The repertoire was sequenced with immunoSEQ multiplex PCR; TCRdb's copy has only in-frame clones and lacks some. The sample records 40,000 to 55,000 clones, roughly nine tenths being singletons. Sequenced here: CD4+ T cells sorted from PBMCs after 18-hour stimulation, sampled from a patient who received antiretroviral therapy. Receptors originate from an adult woman with HIV who was CMV-seropositive.

The chain combines TRBV13 with TRBJ2-1, with TRBD2 identical over 11 bases. The V gene end was trimmed by 0 bases and the J gene end by 4 bases; junction bases not matched to a gene: 8. CDR3 length equals 18 residues. CDR1 PRHDT and CDR2 FYEKMQ come from the germline V gene (reference sequence). The CDR3 DNA is TGTGCCAGCAGCTTAGGCTCTCGCGCTAGCGGGGGGTACAATGAGCAGTTCTTC. This codes for CASSLGSRASGGYNEQFF.

V gene TRBV7-3 combines with J gene TRBJ2-3; the D gene is possibly TRBD2 (5 bases). Germline CDR1 reads SGHTA; CDR2 reads FQGTGA. This CDR3 contains 15 residues. Trimming removed 5 bases from V and 2 bases from J, with 14 bases in between. CDR3: CASSIIGDDTDTQYF. The CDR3 nucleotides are TGTGCCAGCAGCATTATCGGGGATGACACAGATACGCAGTATTTT.

The rearrangement joins TRBV12-3 or TRBV12-4 to TRBJ1-1; no clear D gene. Deletions cut 5 bases from V and 8 bases from J, with 9 bases between. This CDR3 has 11 residues. The CDR3 sequence is CASSMTGEAFF. The CDR3 DNA follows: TGTGCCAGCAGTATGACTGGGGAAGCTTTCTTT.

The chain is built from TRBV5-1 and TRBJ1-1; D is uncertain. In germline, CDR1 is SGHRS, CDR2 YFSETQ. The CDR3 runs to 15 residues. The V end was cut by 0 bases, the J end by 3 bases, with 12 bases between. The CDR3 here is CASSLALNGHTEAFF. The CDR3 coding sequence is TGCGCCAGCAGCTTGGCCCTTAACGGACACACTGAAGCTTTCTTT.

The chain combines TRBV9 with TRBJ1-3; D remains unclear. V shed 10 bases and J shed 0 bases, with 17 bases lying between them. The CDR3 contains 15 residues. Germline lookup yields CDR1 SGDLS and CDR2 YYNGEE. CDR3 sequence: CARILDFSSGNTIYF. For the CDR3, the DNA is TGTGCCCGCATATTGGACTTCTCCTCTGGAAACACCATATATTTT. The full variable domain, completed using reference TRBV9 and TRBJ1-3, is DSGVTQTPKHLITATGQRVTLRCSPRSGDLSVYWYQQSLDQGLQFLIQYYNGEERAKGNILERFSAQQFPDLHSELNLSSLELGDSALYFCARILDFSSGNTIYFGEGSWLTVV.

This chain links TRBV18 with TRBJ1-1; TRBD1 matches at 7 bases. V shed 3 bases, J shed 3 bases, and the junction held 7 bases outside the gene matches. From germline, CDR1 is KGHSH and CDR2 LQKENI. The CDR3 totals 15 residues. CDR3 bases: TGTGCCAGCTCACCTAGACAGGGTAAGGACACTGAAGCTTTCTTT. As protein: CASSPRQGKDTEAFF.